A single sample is the source of the 24 T cell receptor beta chains below, sequenced in a study of response to subunit inactivated influenza vaccine. TCRdb re-called the RT-PCR reads through MiXCR, storing one row per CDR3 protein. Of hundreds of thousands of distinct CDR3 sequences listed, about 18% were seen once; the top ten hold roughly a tenth. Here the sequenced sample was PBMCs from blood, taken 5 days after vaccination. These receptor sequences come from a man in his fifties or sixties who received an inactivated influenza vaccine.

This clonotype was seen more than once but under ten times. The V and J genes are TRBV20-1 and TRBJ1-2, with TRBD1 as a possible D gene (5 bases). Germline assignment: CDR1 DFQATT and CDR2 SNEGSKA (reference sequence). Trimming took off 5 bases at V and 6 bases at J, with 19 bases between the two ends. The CDR3 loop spans 14 amino acids. The CDR3 coding sequence is TGCAGTGCTCTGGAGAAGGGGCGAAGGAATGGCTACACCTTC. Translated, it gives CSALEKGRRNGYTF.

The gene calls are TRBV14 and TRBJ2-5; D is ambiguous. Trimming shortened V by 0 bases and J by 4 bases, and 9 bases separated the two germline ends. The CDR3 runs 14 residues. Germline V gives CDR1 SGHDN, CDR2 FVKESK. The CDR3 sequence: CASSQDTVLETQYF. CDR3 coding DNA: TGTGCCAGCAGCCAAGACACGGTCCTAGAGACCCAGTACTTC.

This clonotype was detected only a few times. J is TRBJ2-2 and V is TRBV25-1; 9 bases match TRBD2. Per germline, CDR1 MGHDK and CDR2 SYGVNS. After removal of 3 bases from V and 1 base from J, the junction contained 9 bases not matched to a gene. The length of the CDR3 is 18 residues. Here the CDR3 reads CASSDRLAAIRNTGELFF. CDR3 nucleotides: TGTGCCAGCAGTGATAGACTAGCGGCTATACGGAACACCGGGGAGCTGTTTTTT.

This chain joins TRBV20-1 and TRBJ2-7; 8 nucleotides agree with TRBD1. With 5 bases clipped from V and 7 bases from J, the junction kept 10 bases outside the gene matches. CDR3 length: 13 amino acids. Germline loops: CDR1 DFQATT, CDR2 SNEGSKA (reference sequence). This CDR3 is CSAPKQGAREQYF. CDR3 nucleotides: TGCAGTGCTCCCAAGCAGGGGGCGCGAGAGCAGTACTTC.

This clonotype has more than one count but fewer than ten. The CDR3 nucleotides are TGCGCCAGCAGCCCAGGGCGGGCTAGCGCAAACAATGAGCAGTTCTTC. Protein sequence: CASSPGRASANNEQFF. This chain uses TRBV5-1 with TRBJ2-1; maybe TRBD2 (6 bases). CDR3 length: 16 amino acids. The V gene's germline CDR1 is SGHRS and CDR2 YFSETQ. The germline V and J ends were trimmed by 4 bases and 5 bases, with 19 bases remaining between them.

This clonotype has a handful of counts. J is TRBJ2-7 and V is TRBV7-6; the D is unclear. Trimming removed 1 base from V and 3 bases from J, with 16 bases in between. Germline loops: CDR1 SGHVS, CDR2 FNYEAQ. CDR3 size: 16 residues. DNA for the CDR3: TGTGCCAGCAGCTTAGGCAGCCCCGGAGATTTCTACGAGCAGTACTTC. Its protein product is CASSLGSPGDFYEQYF.

The V gene is TRBV20-1, the J gene TRBJ2-1, with D tentatively TRBD2 (5 bases). The V gene lost 5 bases and the J gene lost 10 bases, with 9 bases spanning the gap. The V gene's germline CDR1 is DFQATT and CDR2 SNEGSKA (reference sequence). This CDR3 has 10 amino acids. Here the CDR3 reads CSAYSSEQFF. The DNA for the CDR3 is TGCAGTGCTTACTCTAGCGAGCAGTTCTTC.

This clonotype was detected only a few times. The chain employs TRBV4-3 and TRBJ2-5; D is uncertain. The germline gives CDR1 LGHNA, CDR2 YSLEER. The V and J ends lost 3 bases and 0 bases respectively, with 14 bases between them. The CDR3 consists of 16 residues. CDR3 amino acids: CASSQGTVNYQETQYF. In DNA, the CDR3 is TGCGCCAGCAGCCAGGGTACAGTCAACTACCAAGAGACCCAGTACTTC.

The rearrangement joins TRBV6-2 or TRBV6-3 to TRBJ1-1, with a tentative D call TRBD1 (6 bases). This CDR3 spans 17 amino acids. The V gene lost 6 bases and the J gene lost 0 bases, with 20 bases spanning the gap. Per germline, CDR1 MNHEY and CDR2 SVGEGT. The CDR3 spells CASSQLFWTVMNTEAFF. CDR3 nucleotides: TGTGCCAGCAGCCAATTGTTCTGGACAGTCATGAACACTGAAGCTTTCTTT.

The J gene is TRBJ2-7, the V gene TRBV27; perhaps TRBD1 as D (6 bases). Germline CDR1 MNHEY, CDR2 SMNVEV (reference sequence). Trimming took 7 bases from V and 2 from J, leaving 15 bases between them. There are 14 residues in the CDR3. CDR3 nucleotides: TGTGCCAGCAAAAAGGACAGTACACCCTACGAGCAGTACTTC. Translated: CASKKDSTPYEQYF.

This clonotype was counted a few times. The chain combines TRBV4-2 with TRBJ2-7, with a weak D call TRBD2 (5 bases). The CDR3 totals 16 residues. Trimming stripped 1 base from V and 7 bases from J, with 20 bases between. Germline values: CDR1 LGHNA, CDR2 YNFKEQ. In DNA form, the CDR3 reads TGTGCCAGCAGCCAAGGAGAACGAGTGGACCGAGGGGAGCAGTACTTC. Protein sequence: CASSQGERVDRGEQYF.

This chain joins TRBV20-1 and TRBJ2-7; D is unclear. This CDR3 spans 15 amino acids. Germline loops: CDR1 DFQATT, CDR2 SNEGSKA (reference sequence). V was pared by 3 bases and J by 7 bases, with 22 bases between. The CDR3 bases are TGCAGTGCTAGCAGGTCCCGTAATTCGGCACGTGAGCAGTACTTC. Translated, it gives CSASRSRNSAREQYF.

This clonotype was recorded a few times. The V and J genes are TRBV10-3 and TRBJ2-7; no clear D. This CDR3 spans 14 amino acids. V was cut by 4 bases and J by 5 bases, with 15 bases left in between. The V gene's germline CDR1 is ENHRY and CDR2 SYGVKD. CDR3 sequence (DNA): TGTGCCATCAGTGGTAAGCAGAACATCGACGAGCAGTACTTC. It encodes CAISGKQNIDEQYF.

This clonotype has just one count. The chain couples TRBV4-2 to TRBJ1-1; weak D call: TRBD1 (6 bases). Between the trimmed V and J ends, which lost 4 bases and 2 bases, there was a span of 14 bases. This CDR3 comprises 15 residues. CDR1 and CDR2 (germline): LGHNA, YNFKEQ. In DNA, the CDR3 is TGTGCCAGCAGCCGAGGGCAGGGGACCAACACTGAAGCTTTCTTT. Translated, it gives CASSRGQGTNTEAFF.

At least ten counts were recorded for this clonotype. The chain employs TRBV7-2 and TRBJ2-7; 11 bases fit TRBD2. Germline loops: CDR1 SGHTA, CDR2 FQGNSA. The CDR3 consists of 14 residues. J was trimmed by 2 bases and V by 4 bases; bases with no gene match: 1. The DNA of the CDR3 is TGTGCCAGCAGCTGGGGACTAGCGGCCTACGAGCAGTACTTC. The encoded protein is CASSWGLAAYEQYF.

The V call is TRBV7-2, the J call TRBJ2-7; 7 nucleotides line up with TRBD1. V lost 2 bases to trimming and J lost 6 bases; unmatched junction nucleotides: 7. The CDR3 runs to 14 residues. Germline V lookup: CDR1 SGHTA, CDR2 FQGNSA. DNA for the CDR3: TGTGCCAGCAGCTTATACAGGGGTTTCTTCGAGCAGTACTTC. The encoded protein is CASSLYRGFFEQYF.

Only a few counts were recorded for this clonotype. The genes are TRBV7-9 and TRBJ2-1, with unresolved D. Deletions cut 1 base from V and 6 bases from J, with 10 bases between. This CDR3 is 14 amino acids long. Germline loops: CDR1 SEHNR, CDR2 FQNEAQ (reference sequence). The CDR3 coding sequence is TGTGCCAGCAGCTTAGGGAGAAAACTCAATGAGCAGTTCTTC. Amino acids: CASSLGRKLNEQFF.

A few counts support this clonotype. The DNA for the CDR3 is TGTGCCAGCAGCCGTACCGGGCCGGGGAATGAGCAGTTCTTC. Translated, it gives CASSRTGPGNEQFF. V is TRBV4-2 and J is TRBJ2-1; perhaps TRBD2 as D (5 bases). Germline CDR1 and CDR2: LGHNA and YNFKEQ. V lost 4 bases, J lost 7 bases, and 14 bases lay in between. There are 14 residues in the CDR3.

As regards this clonotype: A single base separates this from a much larger clone, so it may be a read error. The rearrangement links TRBV5-1 to TRBJ2-5, with D unresolved. Germline V CDR1 and CDR2: SGHRS, YFSETQ. The CDR3 is made up of 13 amino acids. CDR3 in DNA: TGCGCCAGCAGCTTGGAATACCAAGAGTCCCAGTACTTC. It codes for CASSLEYQESQYF.

This chain links TRBV7-9 with TRBJ2-5; 9 bases align to TRBD2. The ends lost 6 bases at V and 4 bases at J; junction bases unmatched: 12. The CDR3 is made up of 16 amino acids. Per the germline V gene, CDR1 is SEHNR and CDR2 is FQNEAQ (reference sequence). Here the CDR3 DNA reads TGTGCCAGCAGATCCATAACCGGGACTAGCCCAGAGACCCAGTACTTC. Its translation: CASRSITGTSPETQYF. The entire variable domain, with the rest obtained from reference TRBV7-9 and TRBJ2-5, is as follows: DTGVSQNPRHKITKRGQNVTFRCDPISEHNRLYWYRQTLGQGPEFLTYFQNEAQLEKSRLLSDRFSAERPKGSFSTLEIQRTEQGDSAMYLCASRSITGTSPETQYFGPGTRLLVL.

The sample holds one count of this clonotype. The chain recombines TRBV24-1 with TRBJ2-7; 10 bases match TRBD1. The CDR3 has 13 residues. With 3 bases clipped from V and 5 bases from J, the junction kept 0 bases outside the gene matches. Germline-derived CDR1 and CDR2 are KGHDR and SFDVKD. In nucleotides, the CDR3 is TGTGCCACCAGTGATGGGACAGGGGACGAGCAGTACTTC. This gives the protein CATSDGTGDEQYF.

This clonotype was seen only a few times. This chain connects TRBV7-9 to TRBJ2-1; TRBD1 might be the D (5 bases). V was clipped by 7 bases and J by 0 bases, with 10 bases between them. The CDR3 has 14 amino acids. CDR1 and CDR2 from the germline V gene are SEHNR and FQNEAQ (reference sequence). Written as DNA, the CDR3 is TGTGCCAGCAAAACAGGTTCCTCCTACAATGAGCAGTTCTTC. This translates into CASKTGSSYNEQFF.

The V gene is TRBV5-4, the J gene TRBJ2-2; the match to TRBD1 covers 9 bases. The germline gives CDR1 SGHNT, CDR2 YYREEE (reference sequence). There are 15 residues in the CDR3. V shed 6 bases, J shed 5 bases, and the junction held 8 bases outside the gene matches. CDR3 DNA: TGTGCCAGCAAAGGACAGGGGCCCCTTACCGGGGAGCTGTTTTTT. Translated, it gives CASKGQGPLTGELFF.

This clonotype was found a few times. V usage is TRBV5-1 and J usage is TRBJ2-5; TRBD1 matches 10 bases. CDR3 length: 16 residues. J lost 5 bases, V lost 5 bases, and 12 bases had no gene match. Germline CDR1 SGHRS, CDR2 YFSETQ. The CDR3 coding sequence is TGCGCCAGCAGTGAAGCGGGGACAGGGGCTTTTGAGACCCAGTACTTC. It codes for CASSEAGTGAFETQYF.